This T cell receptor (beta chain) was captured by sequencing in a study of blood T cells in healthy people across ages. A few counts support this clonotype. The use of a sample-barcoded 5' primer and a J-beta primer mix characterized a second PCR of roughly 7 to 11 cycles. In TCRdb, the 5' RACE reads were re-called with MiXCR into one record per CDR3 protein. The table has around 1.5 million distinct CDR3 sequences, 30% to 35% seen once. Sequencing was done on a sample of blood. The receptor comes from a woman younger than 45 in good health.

CDR3 region: CAISEQNDSNQPQHF. In DNA form, the CDR3 reads TGTGCCATCAGTGAGCAAAATGACAGCAATCAGCCCCAGCATTTT. This rearrangement joins TRBV10-3 to TRBJ1-5; D is uncertain. This CDR3 comprises 15 residues. The germline V gene has CDR1 ENHRY and CDR2 SYGVKD. V gave up 2 bases and J gave up 1 base, with 9 bases separating them.